These T cell receptor beta chains were read from a single sample in a study of identical twins. TCRdb called the 5' RACE reads again in MiXCR, with one record for every CDR3 protein. This sample carries hundreds of thousands of distinct CDR3 sequences, over 20% of them seen once, and the ten largest clones take roughly 4.3%. This same sample was also part of a study on T cells expressing NK-cell markers.

Sequenced input: PBMCs. The source of these receptors is a woman between 18 and 30 years old in good health. Both conserved end residues are part of each CDR3. D genes are given only for firm matches. Rows give clone size only sometimes, using once, few, many, or a class for an expanded clone.

clone size,D gene,V gene,J gene,CDR3 length,CDR3 DNA,CDR3 protein
.,.,TRBV29-1,TRBJ2-2,14,TGCAGCGTTGAATCAAGGGAAGGGACCGGGGAGCTGTTTTTT,CSVESREGTGELFF
.,TRBD1,TRBV12-3/TRBV12-4,TRBJ2-1,15,TGTGCCAGCAGTCCCACAGGGGGCTACTACAATGAGCAGTTCTTC,CASSPTGGYYNEQFF
.,.,TRBV7-8,TRBJ1-1,17,TGTGCCAGCAGCCCGGCCCCCTGGGCCCCCATGAACACTGAAGCTTTCTTT,CASSPAPWAPMNTEAFF
few,TRBD1,TRBV5-1,TRBJ2-3,15,TGCGCCAGCAGCCAACGGAGGACAGGGTCAGATACGCAGTATTTT,CASSQRRTGSDTQYF
.,.,TRBV5-4,TRBJ1-4,15,TGTGCCAGCAGCTTGGCCCCCGGTGGGGGTGAAAAACTGTTTTTT,CASSLAPGGGEKLFF
few,TRBD2,TRBV7-2,TRBJ2-3,15,TGTGCCAGCAGCTCACTAGCGGGAGGTGGTGATACGCAGTATTTT,CASSSLAGGGDTQYF
.,.,TRBV6-1,TRBJ1-1,13,TGTGCCAGCAGGACAGAAGCGAACACTGAAGCTTTCTTT,CASRTEANTEAFF
once,TRBD2,TRBV27,TRBJ2-3,21,TGTGCCAGCAGTTCCGCCCTAGCGGGAGTAGGAAGTGGGTTCGGTTCAGATACGCAGTATTTT,CASSSALAGVGSGFGSDTQYF
few,.,TRBV20-1,TRBJ2-6,13,TGCAGTGCTCCAGTAAGTGGGGCCAACGTCCTGACTTTC,CSAPVSGANVLTF
many,TRBD2,TRBV12-3/TRBV12-4,TRBJ2-7,16,TGTGCCAGCAGCCCTATACTAGCGGCGGGTCGCTACGAGCAGTACTTC,CASSPILAAGRYEQYF
.,TRBD2,TRBV4-2,TRBJ2-2,16,TGTGCCAGCAGCCAAGACCAGCGGGAGGGCCTCGGGGAGCTGTTTTTT,CASSQDQREGLGELFF
many,.,TRBV4-3,TRBJ2-1,15,TGCGCCAGCAGCCAAGATCGGGGAGGGGGGAATGAGCAGTTCTTC,CASSQDRGGGNEQFF
.,TRBD1,TRBV20-1,TRBJ2-7,17,TGCAGTGCTAGAGATGGGCCCCTCGGGACAGGCGTTTACGAGCAGTACTTC,CSARDGPLGTGVYEQYF
many,TRBD1,TRBV20-1,TRBJ2-1,16,TGCAGTGCTAGATCGTCGGGACAGGGGGCTATTAATGAGCAGTTCTTC,CSARSSGQGAINEQFF
few,TRBD1,TRBV5-6,TRBJ2-7,15,TGTGCCAGCAGCGGGGACAGCTCGAGCTCCTACGAGCAGTACTTC,CASSGDSSSSYEQYF
many,.,TRBV20-1,TRBJ2-7,15,TGCAGTGCTAGTAGGTTGGCGGGGGCCCTCTACGAGCAGTACTTC,CSASRLAGALYEQYF
.,.,TRBV15,TRBJ2-3,18,TGTGCCACCAGCAGAGATGCGTGGGCAGGGCGGCGGACAGATACGCAGTATTTT,CATSRDAWAGRRTDTQYF
few,.,TRBV20-1,TRBJ2-1,12,TGCAGTGCTAGAGCACGCGGATCCGAGCAGTTCTTC,CSARARGSEQFF
many,TRBD2,TRBV3-1,TRBJ2-7,15,TGTGCCAGCAGCCAAGGTCCTAGCGGGAGTTACGAGCAGTACTTC,CASSQGPSGSYEQYF
.,.,TRBV5-1,TRBJ2-4,13,TGCGCCAGCATGGGGCAGGCGAAAAACATTCAGTACTTC,CASMGQAKNIQYF
few,.,TRBV7-9,TRBJ2-6,14,TGTGCCAGCCGCCGGGACGGACTCCCCAACGTCCTGACTTTC,CASRRDGLPNVLTF
.,.,TRBV20-1,TRBJ2-1,12,TGCAGTGCTACGTCACCGCGGGGTGAGCAGTTCTTC,CSATSPRGEQFF